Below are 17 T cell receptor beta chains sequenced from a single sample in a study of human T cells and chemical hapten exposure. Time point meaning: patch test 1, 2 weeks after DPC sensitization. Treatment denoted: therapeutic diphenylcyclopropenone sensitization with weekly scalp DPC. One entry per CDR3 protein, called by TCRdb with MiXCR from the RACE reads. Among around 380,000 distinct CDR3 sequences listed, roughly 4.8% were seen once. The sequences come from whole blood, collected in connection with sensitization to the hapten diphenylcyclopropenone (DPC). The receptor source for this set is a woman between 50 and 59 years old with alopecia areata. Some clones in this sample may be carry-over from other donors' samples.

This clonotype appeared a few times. The CDR3 sequence: CASSLKRLNTEAFF. The CDR3, as DNA: TGTGCCAGCAGTTTAAAACGGCTGAACACTGAAGCTTTCTTT. J is TRBJ1-1 and V is TRBV12-3 or TRBV12-4; no definite D call. The CDR3 loop spans 14 amino acids. The V and J ends lost 2 bases and 0 bases respectively, with 7 bases between them.

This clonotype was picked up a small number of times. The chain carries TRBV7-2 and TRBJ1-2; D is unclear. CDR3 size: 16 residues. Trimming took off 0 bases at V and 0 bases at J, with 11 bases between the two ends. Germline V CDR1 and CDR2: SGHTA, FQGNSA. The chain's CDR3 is CASSLANWNANYGYTF. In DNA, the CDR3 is TGTGCCAGCAGCTTAGCCAACTGGAACGCTAACTATGGCTACACCTTC.

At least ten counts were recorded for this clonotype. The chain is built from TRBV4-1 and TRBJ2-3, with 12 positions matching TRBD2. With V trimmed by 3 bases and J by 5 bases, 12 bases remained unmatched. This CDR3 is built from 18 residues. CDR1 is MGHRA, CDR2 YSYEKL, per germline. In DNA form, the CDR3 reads TGCGCCAGCAGCCATGCTAGGACTAGCGGGACGAGAATAGATACGCAGTATTTT. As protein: CASSHARTSGTRIDTQYF.

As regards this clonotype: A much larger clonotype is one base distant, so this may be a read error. The CDR3 spells CASTLGPTEAFF. The CDR3 region has the DNA TGTGCCAGCACTTTGGGACCCACTGAAGCTTTCTTT. The gene calls are TRBV28 and TRBJ1-1; a possible D gene is TRBD1 (5 bases). CDR3 length: 12 residues. V gave up 7 bases and J gave up 4 bases, with 10 bases separating them. Looked up from germline, CDR1 is MDHEN and CDR2 is SYDVKM.

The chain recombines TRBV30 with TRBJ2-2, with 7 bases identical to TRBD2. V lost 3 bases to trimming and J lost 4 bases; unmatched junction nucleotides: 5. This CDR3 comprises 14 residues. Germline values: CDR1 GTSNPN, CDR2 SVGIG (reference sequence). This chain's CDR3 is CAWRGLVGTGELFF. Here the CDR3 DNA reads TGTGCCTGGAGAGGACTAGTCGGCACCGGGGAGCTGTTTTTT.

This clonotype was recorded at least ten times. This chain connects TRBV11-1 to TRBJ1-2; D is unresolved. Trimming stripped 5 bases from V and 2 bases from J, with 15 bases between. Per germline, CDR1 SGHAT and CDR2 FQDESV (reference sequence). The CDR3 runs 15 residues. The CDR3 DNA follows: TGTGCCAGCAGCCCCGGACGAGGGATCAACTATGGCTACACCTTC. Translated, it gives CASSPGRGINYGYTF. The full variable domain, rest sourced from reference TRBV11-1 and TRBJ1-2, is EAEVAQSPRYKITEKSQAVAFWCDPISGHATLYWYRQILGQGPELLVQFQDESVVDDSQLPKDRFSAERLKGVDSTLKIQPAELGDSAMYLCASSPGRGINYGYTFGSGTRLTVV.

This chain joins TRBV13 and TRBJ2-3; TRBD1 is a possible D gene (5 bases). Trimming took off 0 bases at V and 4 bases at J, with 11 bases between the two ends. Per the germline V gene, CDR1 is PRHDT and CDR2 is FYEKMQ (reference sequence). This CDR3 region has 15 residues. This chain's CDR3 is CASSLGRAPADTQYF. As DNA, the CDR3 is TGTGCCAGCAGCTTAGGCAGGGCCCCAGCAGATACGCAGTATTTT.

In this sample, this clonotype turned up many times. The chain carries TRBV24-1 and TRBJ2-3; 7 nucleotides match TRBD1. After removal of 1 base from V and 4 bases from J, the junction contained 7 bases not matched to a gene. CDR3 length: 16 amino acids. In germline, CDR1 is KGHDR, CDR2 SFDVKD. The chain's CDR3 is CATSDFKTGKPDTQYF. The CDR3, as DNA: TGTGCCACCAGTGATTTCAAGACAGGGAAGCCAGATACGCAGTATTTT.

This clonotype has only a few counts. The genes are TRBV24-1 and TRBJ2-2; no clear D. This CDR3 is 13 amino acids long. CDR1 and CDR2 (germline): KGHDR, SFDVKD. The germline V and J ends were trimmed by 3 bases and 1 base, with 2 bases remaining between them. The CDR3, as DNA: TGTGCCACCAGTGATCGGAACACCGGGGAGCTGTTTTTT. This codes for CATSDRNTGELFF.

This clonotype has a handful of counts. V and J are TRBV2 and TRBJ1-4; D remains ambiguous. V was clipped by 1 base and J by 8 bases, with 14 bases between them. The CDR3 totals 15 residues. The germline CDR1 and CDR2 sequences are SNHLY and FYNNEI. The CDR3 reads CASSEGNRANEKLFF. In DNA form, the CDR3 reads TGTGCCAGCAGTGAAGGGAACCGAGCCAACGAAAAACTGTTTTTT.

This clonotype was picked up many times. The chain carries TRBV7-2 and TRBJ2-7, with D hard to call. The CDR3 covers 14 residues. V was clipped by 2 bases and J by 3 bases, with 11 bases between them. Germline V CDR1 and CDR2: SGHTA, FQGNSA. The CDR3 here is CASSLLGTNYEQYF. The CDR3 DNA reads TGTGCCAGCAGCTTACTCGGCACGAACTACGAGCAGTACTTC. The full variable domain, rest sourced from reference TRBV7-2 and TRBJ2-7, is GAGVSQSPSNKVTEKGKDVELRCDPISGHTALYWYRQSLGQGLEFLIYFQGNSAPDKSGLPSDRFSAERTGGSVSTLTIQRTQQEDSAVYLCASSLLGTNYEQYFGPGTRLTVT.

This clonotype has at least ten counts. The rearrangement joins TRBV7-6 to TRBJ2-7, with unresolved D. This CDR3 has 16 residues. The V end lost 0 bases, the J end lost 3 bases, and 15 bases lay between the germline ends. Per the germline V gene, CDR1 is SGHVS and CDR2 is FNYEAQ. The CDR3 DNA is TGTGCCAGCAGCTTAGCGTCCGGCAGCTCTAGCTACGAGCAGTACTTC. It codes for CASSLASGSSSYEQYF.

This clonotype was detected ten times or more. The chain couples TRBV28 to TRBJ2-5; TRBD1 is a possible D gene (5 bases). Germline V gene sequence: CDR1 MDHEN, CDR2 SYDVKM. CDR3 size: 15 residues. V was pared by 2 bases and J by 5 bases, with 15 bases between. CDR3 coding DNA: TGTGCCAGCAGTTTACAGGGTCAATTTGGGGAGACCCAGTACTTC. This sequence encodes CASSLQGQFGETQYF.

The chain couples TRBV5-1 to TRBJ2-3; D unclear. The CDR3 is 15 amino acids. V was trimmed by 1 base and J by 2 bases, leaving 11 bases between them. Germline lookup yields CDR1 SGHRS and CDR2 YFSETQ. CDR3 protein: CASSLLELNTDTQYF. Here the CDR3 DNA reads TGCGCCAGCAGCTTGTTAGAGCTTAACACAGATACGCAGTATTTT.

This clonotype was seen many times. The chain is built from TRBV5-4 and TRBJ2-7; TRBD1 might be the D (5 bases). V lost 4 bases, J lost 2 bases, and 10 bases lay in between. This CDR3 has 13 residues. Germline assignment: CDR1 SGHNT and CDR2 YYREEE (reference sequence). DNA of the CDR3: TGTGCCAGCAGCCACCAGGGAACCTACGAGCAGTACTTC. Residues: CASSHQGTYEQYF. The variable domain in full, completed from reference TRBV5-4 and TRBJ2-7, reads ETGVTQSPTHLIKTRGQQVTLRCSSQSGHNTVSWYQQALGQGPQFIFQYYREEENGRGNFPPRFSGLQFPNYSSELNVNALELDDSALYLCASSHQGTYEQYFGPGTRLTVT.

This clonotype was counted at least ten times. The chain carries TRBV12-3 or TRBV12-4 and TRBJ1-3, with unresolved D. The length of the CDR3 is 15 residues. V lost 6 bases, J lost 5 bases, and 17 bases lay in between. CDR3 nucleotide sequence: TGTGCCAGCAGCCAGACGGCAGGAACTCGAAACACCATATATTTT. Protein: CASSQTAGTRNTIYF.

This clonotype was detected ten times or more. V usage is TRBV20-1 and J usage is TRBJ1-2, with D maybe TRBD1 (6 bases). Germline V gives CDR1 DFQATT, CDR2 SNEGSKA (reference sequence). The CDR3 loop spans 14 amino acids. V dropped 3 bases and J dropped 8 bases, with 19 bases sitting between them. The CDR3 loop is CSASKRTALRGYTF. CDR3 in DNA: TGCAGTGCTAGCAAACGGACAGCCCTCAGAGGCTACACCTTC.